Listed below are T cell receptor beta chains from one sample, sequenced in a study of beta chain features in type 1 diabetes. The data were produced by immunoSEQ multiplex PCR, yet TCRdb's version contains in-frame clones alone and is incomplete. The data contain under 950,000 clones, roughly 16% of them singletons. Specimen: naive CD4+ T cells from blood. The receptors originated from a woman younger than 30 in good health. The CDR3 runs from the conserved cysteine through the conserved F or W. D genes are given only for firm matches. Clone size is stated in some rows and not others, as once, few, many or a class when expanded.

V	size	D	J	length	CDR3	DNA
TRBV20-1	few	NA	TRBJ1-2	11	CSAEKARGYTF	TGCAGTGCGGAGAAGGCTCGTGGCTACACCTTC
TRBV9	NA	TRBD2	TRBJ2-1	16	CASSVGLAGGLDEQFF	TGTGCCAGCAGCGTAGGTCTAGCGGGAGGACTGGATGAGCAGTTCTTC
TRBV25-1	few	NA	TRBJ2-2	15	CASIGATGDTGELFF	TGTGCCAGCATTGGCGCAACTGGGGACACCGGGGAGCTGTTTTTT
TRBV5-1	NA	NA	TRBJ1-3	13	CASSPATGNTIYF	TGCGCCAGCAGCCCCGCGACTGGAAACACCATATATTTT
TRBV6-6	NA	NA	TRBJ1-1	14	CASSKHMDQLEAFF	TGTGCCAGCAGTAAACACATGGACCAACTAGAAGCTTTCTTT
TRBV7-2	NA	TRBD2	TRBJ2-3	18	CASSLVSASGGSTDTQYF	TGTGCCAGCAGCTTAGTTTCGGCTAGCGGGGGTAGCACAGATACGCAGTATTTT
TRBV5-1	NA	TRBD2	TRBJ2-5	14	CASSKGLAGETQYF	TGCGCCAGCAGCAAGGGACTAGCGGGAGAGACCCAGTACTTC
TRBV28	few	NA	TRBJ2-7	13	CASSPPGIYEQYF	TGTGCCAGCAGTCCCCCCGGAATCTACGAGCAGTACTTC
TRBV18	few	NA	TRBJ2-2	15	CASSPYGMNTGELFF	TGTGCCAGCTCACCATACGGGATGAACACCGGGGAGCTGTTTTTT
TRBV19	NA	NA	TRBJ1-2	15	CASSTITRSIAGYTF	TGTGCCAGTAGTACCATAACCCGCTCGATTGCTGGCTACACCTTC
TRBV15	NA	NA	TRBJ1-1	14	CATRSGYLNTEAFF	TGTGCCACCAGGTCGGGGTATCTGAACACTGAAGCTTTCTTT
TRBV5-4	NA	NA	TRBJ1-1	17	CASSLFVGGVLNTEAFF	TGTGCCAGCAGCTTATTCGTGGGGGGCGTTCTGAACACTGAAGCTTTCTTT
TRBV9	once	TRBD1	TRBJ1-1	14	CASSETGDKLKAFF	TGTGCCAGCAGCGAGACAGGGGATAAACTGAAAGCTTTCTTT
TRBV28	NA	NA	TRBJ1-1	15	CASSPYPSKGTEAFF	TGTGCCAGCAGCCCTTACCCCTCTAAGGGGACCGAAGCTTTCTTT
TRBV27	NA	NA	TRBJ1-4	17	CASSPRGRGRPNEKLFF	TGTGCCAGCAGTCCGCGGGGTAGGGGTAGACCTAATGAAAAACTGTTTTTT
TRBV7-8	NA	NA	TRBJ2-5	11	CASSLGLTQYF	TGTGCCAGCAGCCTCGGGCTGACCCAGTACTTC